This TCR beta chain comes out of a study of T-cell memory formation after mild COVID-19 (dated by TCRdb to 2020 to 2022). A note on the overall study: Most TCR sequence clusters were specific to one of the two donors. In a couple of donors, T-cell clones that expanded and contracted after mild COVID-19 were followed by sequencing TCRalpha and TCRbeta repertoires longitudinally. Two young, previously healthy adult volunteers, one female and one male, were included in the cohort. Broad study findings and their caveats: The study included only a couple of mild cases, and larger cohorts that include severe cases with pre-infection samples were judged to be necessary. Some responding clones were detected in pre-infection memory, which suggested that pre-existing cross-reactive memory T cells had joined the SARS-CoV-2 response. Clones that contracted from day 15 to 85 showed balanced CD4/CD8 phenotypes, whereas a second wave of clones that expanded from day 15 to 37 leaned towards CD4+. Contracting CD4+ clones were located mainly in the CM and EM memory subsets, whereas CD8+ clones were found to be enriched in EMRA. SARS-CoV-2 specificity of the second-wave clones peaking on day 37 was not confirmed.

Ficoll-Paque density gradient centrifugation was used to isolate PBMCs. The table lists this clonotype with a few counts. Its antigen remains unidentified. No base qualities exist here, and no much larger clone lies one base off it. Sequenced using an Illumina NovaSeq 6000. cDNA libraries for TCRalpha and TCRbeta were prepared by 5'RACE using constant-segment primers, with sample barcodes and unique molecular identifiers added. RNA was extracted from every sample with Trizol reagent. Library amplification was performed in two PCR steps, and a second sample barcode and Illumina TruSeq adapters were introduced in the second step. The libraries were sequenced on an Illumina NovaSeq using 2 x 150 bp paired-end reads. On the authors' methods: With migec v1.2.7, reads were demultiplexed and then collapsed into UMI-guided consensus sequences. Using mixcr v2.1.11, the UMI consensuses were aligned to TRA and TRB V and J templates and assembled into clonotypes. Expanded or contracted clonotypes were those called significant by both edgeR and NoisET, with noise models trained on biological replicates. For edgeR calls, the cutoffs were a false discovery rate-adjusted p below 0.01 and a log2 fold-change threshold of 1. As an exploratory analysis of dynamics, PCA with hierarchical clustering was applied to max-normalized trajectories of the 1000 most abundant clonotypes. The CD4 or CD8 phenotype of responding clones was assigned using the separately sequenced CD4+ and CD8+ repertoires. Clones were called with MiXCR by TCRdb after fastp trimmed the public reads at Q25, and only in-frame beta chains were retained. Rows are unified per CDR3 protein, each entry keeping the most common DNA and genes. TCRdb, not the original authors, processed these V and J calls. The table for this sample lists 100,000 or so distinct CDR3 sequences; 11% of them were counted only once. The ten largest account for more than 35% of the sample.

This receptor was obtained from a young man who had mild COVID-19 (a few samples of this study predate the infection). The sample titles of this study are shuffled in the database, so cell type and time point are left out; the donor was told from shared clones. The specimen was PBMCs or a T cell subset sorted from them (not recorded which).

The DNA sequence is as follows: TGTGCCAGCAGTTACTCTGTTGTGGGGGAAAACATTCAGTACTTC. The encoded protein is CASSYSVVGENIQYF. The rearrangement joined TRBV6-2 or TRBV6-3 to TRBJ2-4; the D gene is perhaps TRBD1 or TRBD2, as each covers 5 bases. From the cysteine up to the phenylalanine, the CDR3 has a length of 15 residues. Solely the CDR3 DNA is kept, with 45 bases framed from the first base. CDR1 MNHEY and CDR2 SVGEGT were looked up in the germline V gene. V was cut back by 0 bases and J by 5 bases, leaving a gap of 11 bases between them.